The rows below give T cell receptor beta chains drawn from one sample of a study of blood T cell repertoires in COVID-19. Assay used: immunoSEQ multiplex PCR; TCRdb lists only in-frame clones, some missing. The table has 25,000 to 30,000 clones, roughly 88% seen once. Sequencing was carried out using peripheral blood. Receptors were obtained from a human donor in a cohort sampled during active COVID-19. The CDR3 runs from the conserved cysteine through the conserved F or W. D genes are given only for firm matches. Some rows have no size entry. The others give once, few or many, or a class for an expanded clone.

>TRBD1|few|TRBV6-2/TRBV6-3|TRBJ2-2
TGTGCCAGCAGTACTCGGACAGGGAAGGCGGTGACCGGGGAGCTGTTTTTT
CASSTRTGKAVTGELFF
>TRBD1|-|TRBV27|TRBJ1-5
TGTGCCAGCAGTTTATCGGGGACAGGGGGCGCGTGGAATCAGCCCCAGCATTTT
CASSLSGTGGAWNQPQHF
>TRBD2|-|TRBV2|TRBJ2-1
TGTGCCAGCAGGGACCAGGGACTAGCTCGGAATGAGCAGTTCTTC
CASRDQGLARNEQFF
>-|-|TRBV23-1|TRBJ2-3
TGCGCCAGCAGTCAATTAAACAGGGAAGCGAGAGTGGTCACAGATACGCAGTATTTT
CASSQLNREARVVTDTQYF
>TRBD2|-|TRBV6-1|TRBJ2-1
TGTGCCAGCAGTGAAGGCCTAGCGGTTATCCCCTACAATGAGCAGTTCTTC
CASSEGLAVIPYNEQFF
>-|-|TRBV21-1|TRBJ2-7
TGTGCCAGCAGCAAACAGGGGGCGTGGGTACAGCAGTACTTC
CASSKQGAWVQQYF
>-|-|TRBV11-2|TRBJ1-2
TGTGCCAGCAGCTACCGCAGGGCCTATGGCTACACCTTC
CASSYRRAYGYTF
>-|-|TRBV19|TRBJ2-2
TGTGCCAGTGACAGCCCGAACACCGGGGAGCTGTTTTTT
CASDSPNTGELFF
>-|-|TRBV9|TRBJ2-5
TGTGCCAGCAGCGGAGAGCTAGTATTCGAGACCCAGTACTTC
CASSGELVFETQYF
>TRBD1|once|TRBV4-1|TRBJ1-2
TGCGCCAGCAGCCTAAGTCCAGGGGGAAGTGGCTACACCTTC
CASSLSPGGSGYTF
>TRBD1|-|TRBV7-9|TRBJ1-1
TGTGCCAGCAGCTCCAAGGACAGGGGGACTGAAGCTTTCTTT
CASSSKDRGTEAFF
>-|-|TRBV5-1|TRBJ2-7
TGCGCCAGCAGCTTGGATTCCAGGAACTACGAGCAGTACTTC
CASSLDSRNYEQYF
>TRBD1|-|TRBV24-1|TRBJ1-2
TGTGCCACCAGTGATGCCCCCCCGGGACAGGGATATGGCTACACCTTC
CATSDAPPGQGYGYTF
>TRBD1|-|TRBV14|TRBJ1-1
TGTGCCAGCAGCCAAGGGACAGGGAGAGAAGCTTTCTTT
CASSQGTGREAFF
>-|few|TRBV5-1|TRBJ1-1
TGCGCCAGCAGCTTCGGAAACAGGGCCTACACTGAAGCTTTCTTT
CASSFGNRAYTEAFF
>TRBD1|once|TRBV12-5|TRBJ1-4
TGTGCTAGTGGATCGACAGGGTCAGATGAAAAACTGTTTTTT
CASGSTGSDEKLFF
>-|-|TRBV28|TRBJ2-7
TGTGCCAGCAGGGGGACTCCAGCATTGGACTTC
CASRGTPALDF
>-|-|TRBV19|TRBJ1-1
TGTGCCACCTTACAGGGTTGGACTGAAGCTTTCTTT
CATLQGWTEAFF
>TRBD2|-|TRBV5-4|TRBJ2-1
TGTGCCAGCAGCCGGACTAGCGGGAGGGCCGTAGATGAGCAGTTCTTC
CASSRTSGRAVDEQFF
>-|-|TRBV28|TRBJ1-6
TGTGCCAGCAGATCGAGCTCCTATAATTCACCCCTCCACTTT
CASRSSSYNSPLHF
>-|once|TRBV3-1/TRBV3-2|TRBJ2-7
TGTGCCAGCAGCCAAGATAGCCACGAGCAGTACTTC
CASSQDSHEQYF
>TRBD2|-|TRBV6-2/TRBV6-3|TRBJ2-4
TGTGCCAGCAGTTACTCGGGACTAGCGGGAGGCAAAAACATTCAGTACTTC
CASSYSGLAGGKNIQYF
>TRBD1|-|TRBV24-1|TRBJ2-3
TGTGCCACCAGTGATCCGACAGGGCCGGGGGATACGCAGTATTTT
CATSDPTGPGDTQYF
>-|-|TRBV25-1|TRBJ1-5
TGTGCCAGCAGTGAACCGAATCAGCCCCAGCATTTT
CASSEPNQPQHF
>TRBD2|-|TRBV7-7|TRBJ2-3
TGTGCCAGCAGCTCCTTAGCGGGAGATACGCAGTATTTT
CASSSLAGDTQYF
>TRBD1|-|TRBV7-9|TRBJ2-7
TGTGCCAGCAGCTCGCCGAGGACAGGGGGCTTTGGCGAGCAGTACTTC
CASSSPRTGGFGEQYF
>-|once|TRBV7-8|TRBJ2-2
TGTGCCAGCAGCTTAGGGACAGTGAACACCGGGGAGCTGTTTTTT
CASSLGTVNTGELFF
>-|-|TRBV6-8|TRBJ1-1
TGTGCCAGCAGTCCCCCCGGGGAAGTGGAGAACCCTGAAGCTTTCTTT
CASSPPGEVENPEAFF
>TRBD2|-|TRBV7-2|TRBJ2-2
TGTGCCAGCAGCTTAGGTGGGACTAGCGGGAACACCGGGGAGCTGTTTTTT
CASSLGGTSGNTGELFF
>-|-|TRBV5-1|TRBJ2-2
TGCGCCAGCAGCTTGGGTCAACAGTCGAACACCGGGGAGCTGTTTTTT
CASSLGQQSNTGELFF
>TRBD2|once|TRBV9|TRBJ2-3
TGTGCCAGCAGCGTAGTGGGACTAGCGGGCACAGATACGCAGTATTTT
CASSVVGLAGTDTQYF
>TRBD2|-|TRBV5-3|TRBJ2-7
TGTGCCAGAAGTCTGCTACTGGGGAGGGAGTACTTC
CARSLLLGREYF
>-|-|TRBV27|TRBJ2-2
TGTGCCAGCAGTTTATCGGCAGGGTGGGCCGGGGAGCTGTTTTTT
CASSLSAGWAGELFF
>TRBD2|-|TRBV11-3|TRBJ2-1
TGTGCCAGCAGCTTAGGGGGCGGGAGAACATACAATGAGCAGTTCTTC
CASSLGGGRTYNEQFF
>-|-|TRBV6-5|TRBJ1-3
TGTGCCAGCAGCCCGACAGCAGGAAACACCATATATTTT
CASSPTAGNTIYF
>TRBD1|-|TRBV18|TRBJ2-5
TGTGCCAGCTCACAACCGGGACAGGGAAGGGAGACCCAGTACTTC
CASSQPGQGRETQYF
>-|-|TRBV5-6|TRBJ2-7
TGTGCCAGCAGCTTGGGGGGGGTGGGAGAGCAGTACTTC
CASSLGGVGEQYF
>-|-|TRBV18|TRBJ1-1
TGTGCCAGCTCACCAGGGGCCGCGAGGACTGAAGCTTTCTTT
CASSPGAARTEAFF
>-|-|TRBV2|TRBJ2-1
TGTGCCAGCAACGCTGGACAGTCCTACAATGAGCAGTTCTTC
CASNAGQSYNEQFF
>TRBD2|few|TRBV3-1/TRBV3-2|TRBJ2-7
TGTGCCAGCAGCCCCCCGGGACTATCATACGAGCAGTACTTC
CASSPPGLSYEQYF
>TRBD1|-|TRBV28|TRBJ2-7
TGTGCCAGCAGGTCCTCGGGGACAGGGGTGTACGAGCAGTACTTC
CASRSSGTGVYEQYF
>TRBD1|-|TRBV5-1|TRBJ2-2
TGCGCCAGCGTCCGGGACAGGGCGAACACCGGGGAGCTGTTTTTT
CASVRDRANTGELFF
>TRBD2|-|TRBV9|TRBJ2-1
TGTGCCAGCAGCCCCGGGGGCGGGGGGAACTACAATGAGCAGTTCTTC
CASSPGGGGNYNEQFF
>-|-|TRBV19|TRBJ1-1
TGTGCCAGTAGTGGGCGAACAGCCAACACTGAAGCTTTCTTT
CASSGRTANTEAFF
>TRBD2|once|TRBV10-2|TRBJ2-3
TGCGCCAGCAGAGGAGCGGGAGGACGGGATACGCAGTATTTT
CASRGAGGRDTQYF
>-|-|TRBV10-3|TRBJ1-5
TGTGCCAGCGGTTCCGGGGGGCTGGGCAATCAGCCCCAGCATTTT
CASGSGGLGNQPQHF
>TRBD2|-|TRBV15|TRBJ2-5
TGTGCCACCAGCAGAGTTACGGGGGGGGAGACCCAGTACTTC
CATSRVTGGETQYF
>-|-|TRBV6-5|TRBJ1-2
TGTGCCAGCAGACGAGACACATCAAACTATGGCTACACCTTC
CASRRDTSNYGYTF
>-|-|TRBV19|TRBJ2-2
TGTGCCAGTAGTATGTTAGAGTTGAACACCGGGGAGTTGTTTTTT
CASSMLELNTGELFF
>-|-|TRBV5-1|TRBJ1-2
TGCGCCAGCAGCTTGAGGGGGAACTATGGCTACACCTTC
CASSLRGNYGYTF
>TRBD2|-|TRBV27|TRBJ2-1
TGTGCCAGCAGTTTAGGGCCCCGAGGGACTACTAGGGACAATGAGCAGTTCTTC
CASSLGPRGTTRDNEQFF
>TRBD2|-|TRBV7-8|TRBJ2-2
TGTGCCAGCAGCTTCTGGGCCAGCGGGGGACGTACCGGGGAGCTGTTTTTT
CASSFWASGGRTGELFF
>-|once|TRBV3-1/TRBV3-2|TRBJ1-1
TGTGCCAGCAGCCATGCCACCCGGGAGGCTGCCTTT
CASSHATREAAF
>TRBD1|once|TRBV19|TRBJ1-4
TGTGCCAGTAGCTATTACAGGGGGAGTAATGAAAAACTGTTTTTT
CASSYYRGSNEKLFF
>TRBD1|-|TRBV29-1|TRBJ2-5
TGCAGCGTCGGACAGGGAACCCAAGAGACCCAGTACTTC
CSVGQGTQETQYF
>TRBD1|-|TRBV3-1/TRBV3-2|TRBJ2-7
TGTGCCAGCAGCCTCCGGACAGGGCCCTACGAGCAGTACTTC
CASSLRTGPYEQYF
>TRBD2|-|TRBV19|TRBJ2-2
TGTGCCAGCTCACGGGGGGGACTAGCGAACACCGGGGAGCTGTTTTTT
CASSRGGLANTGELFF
>TRBD2|-|TRBV7-2|TRBJ2-3
TGTGCCAGCAGCTTAGGCGGCGTACTAGCGGGGATCACAGATACGCAGTATTTT
CASSLGGVLAGITDTQYF
>TRBD1|-|TRBV29-1|TRBJ1-5
TGCAGCGCTCAGGGGGTCGGGCAGCCCCAGCATTTT
CSAQGVGQPQHF
>TRBD2|-|TRBV7-8|TRBJ2-1
TGTGCCAGCAGCCCGGGGCTAGCGGTCCGGGGGGAAGAGCAGTTCTTC
CASSPGLAVRGEEQFF